This TCR beta chain was profiled in a study of blood T cell repertoires in COVID-19. In the study overall: T cells, B-cell-depleted T cells, or PBMCs provided the cDNA or gDNA that served as material.

Only in-frame clones appear in the TCRdb table, and some are missing; sequencing was by immunoSEQ multiplex PCR. The repertoire has about 260,000 clones, more than 75% of them found once; the top ten carry about 9.8%. Germline trimming cut 1 base from V and 3 bases from J; bases unmatched to any gene: 0. This CDR3 region has 13 residues. Germline lookup yields CDR1 SGHTA and CDR2 FQGNSA. This clonotype originated in a man aged 35 to 55 who had recovered from COVID-19. Sequenced input: peripheral blood. The V gene is TRBV7-2, the J gene TRBJ2-7; 7 bases fit TRBD2. The CDR3 region has the DNA TGTGCCAGCAGCTTAGGCGGGGGCTACGAGCAGTACTTC. Residues: CASSLGGGYEQYF.